The rows below give T cell receptor beta chains drawn from one sample of a study of blood T cell repertoires in COVID-19. Assay used: immunoSEQ multiplex PCR; TCRdb lists only in-frame clones, some missing. The sample lists over 150,000 clones, more than 75% occurring once. The sequenced sample consisted of peripheral blood. Receptors were obtained from a woman in her 70s with COVID-19, enrolled during active disease. Both conserved end residues are part of each CDR3. The D gene is left open where the match is weak. The size of a clone is reported for some rows only, either as once, few or many, or as a class for expanded clones.

NA TRBJ1-1 NA TRBV4-2 TGTGCCAGCAGCTCGCGGGGGGAAAGGGCGACTGAAGCTTTCTTT CASSSRGERATEAFF
once TRBJ1-4 TRBD1 TRBV5-4 TGTGCCAGCAGGTCAGGGGGCCGGGGTAATGAAAAACTGTTTTTT CASRSGGRGNEKLFF
once TRBJ1-5 NA TRBV5-6 TGTGCCAGCAGCTTCTGGGGAGTTCGGAATCAGCCCCAGCATTTT CASSFWGVRNQPQHF
NA TRBJ2-2 NA TRBV28 TGTGCCAGCAGCGGGGGAGGAGGCGGGCCTCCGAACACCGGGGAGCTGTTTTTT CASSGGGGGPPNTGELFF
NA TRBJ2-3 TRBD1 TRBV2 TGTGCCAGCAGTGATAGGACAGGGAGAGATACGCAGTATTTT CASSDRTGRDTQYF
NA TRBJ2-7 NA TRBV5-1 TGCGCCAGCAGCTTATCTTCACAGGGTCCCTACGAGCAGTACTTC CASSLSSQGPYEQYF
NA TRBJ1-5 NA TRBV28 TGTGCCAGCAGCCCTCAGGCAGGGGATCAGCCCCAGCATTTT CASSPQAGDQPQHF
NA TRBJ2-5 NA TRBV28 TGTGCCAGCAGTTTGACCGCCCGACTGTACTTC CASSLTARLYF
once TRBJ1-2 NA TRBV5-1 TGCGCCAGCAGCATTGGCAGCTATGGCTACACCTTC CASSIGSYGYTF
NA TRBJ2-5 NA TRBV7-9 TGTGCCAGCAGCCCACCCCCCATAGAAGAGACCCAGTACTTC CASSPPPIEETQYF
once TRBJ2-5 TRBD1 TRBV6-2/TRBV6-3 TGTGCCAGCAGTCTGACCAAGACAGGGGTGGAGACCCAGTACTTC CASSLTKTGVETQYF
NA TRBJ1-6 NA TRBV28 TGTGCCAGCAGTTTATCACGGTATAATTCACCCCTCCACTTT CASSLSRYNSPLHF
NA TRBJ1-4 NA TRBV20-1 TGCAGTGTCGCGAAAGAAAAACTGTTTTTT CSVAKEKLFF
NA TRBJ2-1 NA TRBV18 TGTGCCAGCTCACTCCTCGGGAGCTCCTACAATGAGCAGTTCTTC CASSLLGSSYNEQFF
NA TRBJ2-4 NA TRBV19 TGTGCCAGTAACCCTTCGACAGCCTACGGCATTCAGTACTTC CASNPSTAYGIQYF
few TRBJ1-1 NA TRBV7-9 TGTGCCAGCAGCTCCTGGACACTTCTCCCTGAAGCTTTCTTT CASSSWTLLPEAFF
NA TRBJ2-1 TRBD2 TRBV9 TGTGCCAGCAGCGTAGGGGCTAGCGGGGCGCCTAATGAGCAGTTCTTC CASSVGASGAPNEQFF
NA TRBJ2-6 TRBD2 TRBV29-1 TGCAGCGTTGGGGAGGGGCCCTCTGGGGCCAACGTCCTGACTTTC CSVGEGPSGANVLTF
NA TRBJ1-5 TRBD1 TRBV18 TGTGCCAGCTCACCACCGCCAGGGGGGTCCAGGCCCCAGCATTTT CASSPPPGGSRPQHF
NA TRBJ1-2 TRBD1 TRBV5-1 TGCGCCAGCAGCGGGACAGGGGGGAACTATGGCTACACCTTC CASSGTGGNYGYTF
NA TRBJ1-2 TRBD1 TRBV5-5 TGTGCCAGCAGCTTAGGACAGGGAGCAGCATCGCGCTACACCTTC CASSLGQGAASRYTF
NA TRBJ2-7 NA TRBV7-9 TGTGCCAGCAGCTTACGACAATCCTACGAGCAGTACTTC CASSLRQSYEQYF
NA TRBJ1-2 TRBD1 TRBV28 TGTGCCAGCAGTCCGGGGACAGGCTTTAACTATGGCTACACCTTC CASSPGTGFNYGYTF
NA TRBJ1-6 NA TRBV11-2 TGTGCCAGCAGCTTAGATCCCCCGAGGACACCCCTCCACTTT CASSLDPPRTPLHF
few TRBJ1-2 TRBD1 TRBV19 TGTGCCAGTAGTACTGGACAGGGGTCTGGCTACACCTTC CASSTGQGSGYTF
NA TRBJ2-1 NA TRBV7-7 TGTGCCAGCAGCCCGCTCACCGCCAGCTCCTACAATGAGCAGTTCTTC CASSPLTASSYNEQFF
NA TRBJ1-5 NA TRBV6-5 TGTGCCAGGGGCCAGAGTGCTCAGCCCCAGCATTTT CARGQSAQPQHF
NA TRBJ1-2 NA TRBV4-2 TGTGCCAGCAGCCAACCAGGGGTGGGGTACACCTTC CASSQPGVGYTF
once TRBJ1-4 NA TRBV24-1 TGTGCCACCAGTGCCCGGGGGGCAACTAATGAAAAACTGTTTTTT CATSARGATNEKLFF